This passage covers 7 T cell receptor beta chains from one sample sequenced in a study of cytomegalovirus exposure and HLA in healthy donors. The PCR contained 60 Vbeta and 13 Jbeta primers. Sequencing used immunoSEQ multiplex PCR; TCRdb keeps in-frame clones, though not all of them. The sample yields some 160,000 clones, 77% seen once. Specimen: PBMCs. All receptors derive from a woman aged 25 to 45 in good health and CMV-seronegative.

This clone was seen just once. This chain joins TRBV7-8 and TRBJ1-3; D remains unclear. CDR3 length equals 14 residues. Germline V gene sequence: CDR1 SGHVS, CDR2 FQNEAQ. Trimming removed 1 base at V and 4 bases at J, with 8 bases between. The CDR3 reads CASSLGLGGNTIYF. In nucleotides, the CDR3 is TGTGCCAGCAGCTTAGGACTTGGGGGAAACACCATATATTTT.

The CDR3 DNA reads as TGTGCCAGTCGACCGGGACAGGGTTTTTCACCCCTCCACTTT. Translating gives CASRPGQGFSPLHF. The gene calls are TRBV2 and TRBJ1-6; TRBD1 matches at 9 bases. The CDR3 loop spans 14 amino acids. From germline, CDR1 is SNHLY and CDR2 FYNNEI. V dropped 9 bases and J dropped 9; count of bases not matched to a gene: 9.

V is TRBV30 and J is TRBJ1-2; D is ambiguous. Trimming removed 0 bases at V and 4 bases at J, with 9 bases between. The CDR3 contains 13 residues. CDR1 GTSNPN and CDR2 SVGIG come from the germline V gene (reference sequence). Here the CDR3 reads CAWSVRVSYGYTF. CDR3 DNA: TGTGCCTGGAGTGTGAGGGTCAGCTATGGCTACACCTTC.

This chain links TRBV29-1 with TRBJ2-2; no reliable D call. This CDR3 comprises 14 residues. V was shortened by 6 bases and J by 0 bases, with 11 bases between the two germline ends. Germline V gene sequence: CDR1 SQVTM, CDR2 ANQGSEA. The CDR3 coding sequence is TGCAGCGTAAAGAGTACGTCGAACACCGGGGAGCTGTTTTTT. Encoded protein: CSVKSTSNTGELFF.

The J gene is TRBJ2-1, the V gene TRBV15; 9 bases fit TRBD2. V lost 0 bases to trimming and J lost 4 bases; unmatched junction nucleotides: 4. This CDR3 is built from 16 residues. Looked up from germline, CDR1 is LNHNV and CDR2 is YYDKDF (reference sequence). The CDR3 nucleotides are TGTGCCACCAGCAGAGATCTGACTAGCGGATACAATGAGCAGTTCTTC. Translating it yields CATSRDLTSGYNEQFF.

The chain combines TRBV19 with TRBJ1-1, with a possible D match to TRBD1 (6 bases). The germline CDR1 and CDR2 sequences are LNHDA and SQIVND (reference sequence). The CDR3 runs to 16 residues. With 6 bases removed from V and 5 bases from J, the gap between germline ends came to 22 bases. The CDR3 loop is CASSRILQGPVTEAFF. In nucleotides, the CDR3 is TGTGCCAGTAGCCGAATCCTCCAGGGGCCGGTAACTGAAGCTTTCTTT.

The genes are TRBV11-2 and TRBJ1-1, with 7 bases matching TRBD1. Germline V gene sequence: CDR1 SGHAT, CDR2 FQNNGV. The V gene end was trimmed by 2 bases and the J gene end by 1 base; junction bases not matched to a gene: 7. The CDR3 runs to 16 residues. CDR3 residues: CASSLLIDRANTEAFF. CDR3 sequence (DNA): TGTGCCAGCAGCTTATTAATAGACAGGGCGAACACTGAAGCTTTCTTT. Full variable domain (rest looked up from reference TRBV11-2 and TRBJ1-1): EAGVAQSPRYKIIEKRQSVAFWCNPISGHATLYWYQQILGQGPKLLIQFQNNGVVDDSQLPKDRFSAERLKGVDSTLKIQPAKLEDSAVYLCASSLLIDRANTEAFFGQGTRLTVV.